Below, 11 T cell receptor beta chains from the same sample are listed, as sequenced in a study of regulatory T cells in long-lasting Graves disease. As for time point: persistent/refractory GD, antithyroid drugs over 5 years with positive TRAb. Preparation of the TCR library used RNA extracted from PBMCs. Sequencing libraries for TCR beta were prepared with iRepertoire HTBI primers and Arm-PCR of CDR3 regions. TCRdb independently ran MiXCR on the multiplex PCR reads; one entry per CDR3 protein. The table shows approximately 470,000 distinct CDR3 sequences, with roughly 20% occurring only once. The sequenced sample was peripheral blood mononuclear cells (PBMCs), obtained when the disease was refractory, from a patient treated with antithyroid drugs. The receptors here all came from a female donor with Graves disease.

The chain has TRBV13 and TRBJ2-4, with 14 positions matching TRBD2. Germline loops: CDR1 PRHDT, CDR2 FYEKMQ (reference sequence). This CDR3 has 20 amino acids. V lost 3 bases and J lost 2; bases outside the gene matches: 12. The CDR3 DNA sequence: TGTGCCAGCAGCTTTGGTCGGCCGGGACTAGCGGGGGTTCCCAAAAACATTCAGTACTTC. This sequence encodes CASSFGRPGLAGVPKNIQYF.

This clonotype was observed many times. This chain uses TRBV12-3 or TRBV12-4 with TRBJ2-7; D possibly corresponds to TRBD1 (6 bases). This CDR3 contains 14 residues. The V end lost 6 bases, the J end lost 3 bases, and 15 bases lay between the germline ends. The DNA for the CDR3 is TGTGCCAGCAGCCGTTCAAGCAGGGGCTACGAGCAGTACTTC. It encodes CASSRSSRGYEQYF.

In this sample, this clonotype turned up a few times. The chain links TRBV25-1 to TRBJ1-6, with D uncertain. Trimming cost V 4 bases and J 5 bases, with 9 bases left between them. The CDR3 length is 14 residues. The germline V gene has CDR1 MGHDK and CDR2 SYGVNS. DNA for the CDR3: TGTGCCAGCAGTGGAAAAGAAAATAATTCACCCCTCCACTTT. This sequence encodes CASSGKENNSPLHF. The full variable domain, completed using reference TRBV25-1 and TRBJ1-6, is EADIYQTPRYLVIGTGKKITLECSQTMGHDKMYWYQQDPGMELHLIHYSYGVNSTEKGDLSSESTVSRIRTEHFPLTLESARPSHTSQYLCASSGKENNSPLHFGNGTRLTVT.

Many counts were recorded for this clonotype. The rearrangement uses TRBV28 and TRBJ1-1; TRBD1 might be the D (5 bases). The V gene lost 5 bases and the J gene lost 9 bases, with 19 bases spanning the gap. Germline CDR1 MDHEN, CDR2 SYDVKM. This CDR3 has 14 amino acids. The CDR3, as DNA: TGTGCCAGCAGTCGGGAGTCCATGGGGACGAAAGCTTTCTTT. Translation gives CASSRESMGTKAFF.

At least ten counts were recorded for this clonotype. The gene calls are TRBV12-3 or TRBV12-4 and TRBJ2-7; D is ambiguous. With 1 base removed from V and 2 bases from J, the gap between germline ends came to 9 bases. The CDR3 is 14 residues long. As DNA, the CDR3 is TGTGCCAGCAGTTTAGGTTCTATGGCCTACGAGCAGTACTTC. Encoded protein: CASSLGSMAYEQYF.

The chain links TRBV27 to TRBJ2-1; D possibly matches TRBD1 or TRBD2 (5 bases each). CDR1 is MNHEY and CDR2 is SMNVEV in the germline V gene (reference sequence). V lost 6 bases, J lost 2 bases, and 11 bases lay in between. The CDR3 has 14 residues. For the CDR3, the DNA is TGTGCCAGCAGCGCCGGGACCCCCTACAATGAGCAGTTCTTC. Protein sequence: CASSAGTPYNEQFF.

This clonotype appeared a single time. The chain carries TRBV11-2 and TRBJ1-1; D remains unclear. The CDR3 spans 14 residues. V was pared by 2 bases and J by 4 bases, with 11 bases between. The germline gives CDR1 SGHAT, CDR2 FQNNGV. In nucleotides, the CDR3 is TGTGCCAGCAGCTTATGGGAAACCGGCACTGAAGCTTTCTTT. The encoded protein is CASSLWETGTEAFF.

This clonotype was seen ten or more times. The V call is TRBV7-9, the J call TRBJ1-1; perhaps TRBD1 as D (5 bases). V was cut by 5 bases and J by 0 bases, with 19 bases left in between. CDR3 length equals 17 residues. The germline CDR1 and CDR2 sequences are SEHNR and FQNEAQ (reference sequence). In nucleotides, the CDR3 is TGTGCCAGCAGCCACAGCGGCATCGGACACATGAACACTGAAGCTTTCTTT. Protein sequence: CASSHSGIGHMNTEAFF.

V usage is TRBV13 and J usage is TRBJ2-7, with TRBD1 as a possible D gene (6 bases). CDR3 length: 13 amino acids. Germline CDR1 reads PRHDT; CDR2 reads FYEKMQ (reference sequence). The V gene lost 1 base and the J gene lost 7 bases, with 11 bases spanning the gap. The CDR3 loop reads CASSLDRALEQYF. The CDR3 DNA sequence: TGTGCCAGCAGCTTAGACAGGGCCTTGGAGCAGTACTTC.

The V gene is TRBV20-1, the J gene TRBJ2-7; 8 bases are shared with TRBD1. Looked up from germline, CDR1 is DFQATT and CDR2 is SNEGSKA (reference sequence). J gave up 3 bases and V 4 bases, and 5 bases lay outside the gene matches. This CDR3 comprises 13 residues. Written as DNA, the CDR3 is TGCAGTGCTATTCACGACAGGGGCTACGAGCAGTACTTC. Protein sequence: CSAIHDRGYEQYF.

The chain joins TRBV18 to TRBJ2-4, with D hard to call. This CDR3 has 14 amino acids. Trimming pared 0 bases from V and 8 bases from J, leaving 11 bases between. In germline, CDR1 is KGHSH, CDR2 LQKENI. The CDR3 DNA sequence: TGTGCCAGCTCACCACCGGGCAGGAAAGACATTCAGTACTTC. It encodes CASSPPGRKDIQYF.